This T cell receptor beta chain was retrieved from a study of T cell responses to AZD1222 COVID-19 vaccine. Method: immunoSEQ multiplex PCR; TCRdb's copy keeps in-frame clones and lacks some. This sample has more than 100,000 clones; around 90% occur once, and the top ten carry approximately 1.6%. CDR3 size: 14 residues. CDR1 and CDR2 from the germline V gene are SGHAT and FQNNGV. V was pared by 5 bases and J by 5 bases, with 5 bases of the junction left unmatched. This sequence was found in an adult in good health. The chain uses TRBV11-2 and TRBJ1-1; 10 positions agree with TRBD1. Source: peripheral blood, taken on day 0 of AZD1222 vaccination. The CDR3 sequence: CASSLGQGKTEAFF. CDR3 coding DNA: TGTGCCAGCAGCCTGGGACAGGGGAAAACTGAAGCTTTCTTT.